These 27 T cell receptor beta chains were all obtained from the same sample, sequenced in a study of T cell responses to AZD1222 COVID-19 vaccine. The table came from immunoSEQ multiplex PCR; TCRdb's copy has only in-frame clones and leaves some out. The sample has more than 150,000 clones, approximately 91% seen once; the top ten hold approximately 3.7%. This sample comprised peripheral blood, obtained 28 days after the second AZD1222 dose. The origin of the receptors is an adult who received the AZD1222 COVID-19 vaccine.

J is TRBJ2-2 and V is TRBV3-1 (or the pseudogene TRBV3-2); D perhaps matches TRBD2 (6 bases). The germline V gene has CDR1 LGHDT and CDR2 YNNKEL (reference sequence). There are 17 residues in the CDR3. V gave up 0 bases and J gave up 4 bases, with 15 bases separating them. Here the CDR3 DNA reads TGTGCCAGCAGCCAAGAAAGAGGCGGGATAATCACCGGGGAGCTGTTTTTT. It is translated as CASSQERGGIITGELFF.

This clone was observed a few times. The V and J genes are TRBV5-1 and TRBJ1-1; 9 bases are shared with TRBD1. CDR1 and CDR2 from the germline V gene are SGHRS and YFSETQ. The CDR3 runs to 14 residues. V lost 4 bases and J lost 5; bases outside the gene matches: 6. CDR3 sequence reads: CASSTQGARTEAFF. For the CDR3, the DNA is TGCGCCAGCAGCACACAGGGGGCGCGAACTGAAGCTTTCTTT.

The CDR3 protein is CASSRDRDEKLFF. For the CDR3, the DNA is TGTGCCAGCAGTAGGGACAGAGACGAAAAACTGTTTTTT. The chain joins TRBV28 to TRBJ1-4; TRBD1 matches at 7 bases. Per the germline V gene, CDR1 is MDHEN and CDR2 is SYDVKM. Trimming took 5 bases from V and 8 from J; bases not matched to a gene: 5. The CDR3 length is 13 residues.

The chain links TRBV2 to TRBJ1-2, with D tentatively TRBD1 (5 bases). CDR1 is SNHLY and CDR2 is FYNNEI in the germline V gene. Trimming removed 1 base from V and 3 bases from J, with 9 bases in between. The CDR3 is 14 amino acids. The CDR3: CASSEVGVYYGYTF. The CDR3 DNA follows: TGTGCCAGCAGTGAAGTAGGGGTCTACTATGGCTACACCTTC.

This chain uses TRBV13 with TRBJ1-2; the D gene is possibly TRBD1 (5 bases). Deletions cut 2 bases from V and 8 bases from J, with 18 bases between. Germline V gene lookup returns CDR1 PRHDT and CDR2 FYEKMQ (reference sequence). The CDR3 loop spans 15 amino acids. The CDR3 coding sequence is TGTGCCAGCAGCTTAACCTCGACAGCGTCTCACGGCTACACCTTC. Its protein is CASSLTSTASHGYTF.

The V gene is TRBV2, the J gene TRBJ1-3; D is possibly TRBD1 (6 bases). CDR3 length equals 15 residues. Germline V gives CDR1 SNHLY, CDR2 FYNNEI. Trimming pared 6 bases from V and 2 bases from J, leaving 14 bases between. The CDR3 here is CASRPWGGPGNTIYF. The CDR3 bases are TGTGCCAGCAGGCCTTGGGGGGGGCCTGGAAACACCATATATTTT. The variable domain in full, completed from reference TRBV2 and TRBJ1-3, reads EPEVTQTPSHQVTQMGQEVILRCVPISNHLYFYWYRQILGQKVEFLVSFYNNEISEKSEIFDDQFSVERPDGSNFTLKIRSTKLEDSAMYFCASRPWGGPGNTIYFGEGSWLTVV.

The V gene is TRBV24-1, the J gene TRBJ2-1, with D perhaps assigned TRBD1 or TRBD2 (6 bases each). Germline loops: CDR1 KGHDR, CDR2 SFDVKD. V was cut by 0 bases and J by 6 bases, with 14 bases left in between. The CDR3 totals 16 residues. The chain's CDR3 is CATSDLKGGFGNEQFF. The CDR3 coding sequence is TGTGCCACCAGTGATTTGAAGGGGGGTTTTGGCAATGAGCAGTTCTTC.

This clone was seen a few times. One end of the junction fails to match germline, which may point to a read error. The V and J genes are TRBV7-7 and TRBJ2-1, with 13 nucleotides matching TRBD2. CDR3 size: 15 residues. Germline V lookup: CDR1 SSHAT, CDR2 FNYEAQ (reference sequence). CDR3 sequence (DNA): TGTGCTAGCAGCGTACTAGCGGGAGGGGTCGATGAGCAGTTCTTC. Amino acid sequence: CASSVLAGGVDEQFF.

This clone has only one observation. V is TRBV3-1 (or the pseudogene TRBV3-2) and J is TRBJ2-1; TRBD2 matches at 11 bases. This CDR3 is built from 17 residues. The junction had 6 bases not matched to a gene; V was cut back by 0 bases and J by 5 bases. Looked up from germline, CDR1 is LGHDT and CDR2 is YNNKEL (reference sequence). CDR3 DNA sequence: TGTGCCAGCAGCCAAGATCTTGGGACTAGCGGAGACAATGAGCAGTTCTTC. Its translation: CASSQDLGTSGDNEQFF.

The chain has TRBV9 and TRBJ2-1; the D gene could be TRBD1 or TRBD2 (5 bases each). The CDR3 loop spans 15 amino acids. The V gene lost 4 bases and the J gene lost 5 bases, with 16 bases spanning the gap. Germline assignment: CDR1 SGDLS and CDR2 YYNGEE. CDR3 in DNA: TGTGCCAGCAGCCCGGGGCTAGCAGAAAACAATGAGCAGTTCTTC. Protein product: CASSPGLAENNEQFF. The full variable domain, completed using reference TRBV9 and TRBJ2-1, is DSGVTQTPKHLITATGQRVTLRCSPRSGDLSVYWYQQSLDQGLQFLIQYYNGEERAKGNILERFSAQQFPDLHSELNLSSLELGDSALYFCASSPGLAENNEQFFGPGTRLTVL.

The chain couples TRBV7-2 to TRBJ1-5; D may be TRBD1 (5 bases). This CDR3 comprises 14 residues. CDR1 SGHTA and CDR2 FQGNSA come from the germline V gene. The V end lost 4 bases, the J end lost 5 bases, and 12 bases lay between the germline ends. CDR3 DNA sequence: TGTGCCAGCAGCTCCAGGGTTGGGGATCAGCCCCAGCATTTT. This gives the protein CASSSRVGDQPQHF.

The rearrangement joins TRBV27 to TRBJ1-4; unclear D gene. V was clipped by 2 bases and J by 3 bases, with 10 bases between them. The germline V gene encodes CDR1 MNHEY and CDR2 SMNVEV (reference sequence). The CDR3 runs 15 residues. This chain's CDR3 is CASSLRYGPNEKLFF. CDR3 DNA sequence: TGTGCCAGCAGTTTACGATACGGACCTAATGAAAAACTGTTTTTT.

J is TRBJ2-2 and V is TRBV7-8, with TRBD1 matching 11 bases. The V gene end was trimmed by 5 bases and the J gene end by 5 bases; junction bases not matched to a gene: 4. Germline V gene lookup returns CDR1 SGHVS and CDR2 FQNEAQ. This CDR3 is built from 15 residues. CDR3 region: CASSPGTGGTGELFF. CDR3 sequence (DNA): TGTGCCAGCAGCCCAGGGACAGGGGGGACCGGGGAGCTGTTTTTT.

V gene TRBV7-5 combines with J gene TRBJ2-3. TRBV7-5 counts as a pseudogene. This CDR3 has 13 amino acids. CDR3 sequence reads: CARSFTLTDTQYF. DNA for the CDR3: TGTGCCAGAAGCTTTACCCTCACAGATACGCAGTATTTT.

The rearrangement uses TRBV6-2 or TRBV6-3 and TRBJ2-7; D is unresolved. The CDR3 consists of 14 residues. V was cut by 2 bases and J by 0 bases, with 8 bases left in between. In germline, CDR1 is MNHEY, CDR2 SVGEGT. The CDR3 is CASSYGPSSYEQYF. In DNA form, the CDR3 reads TGTGCCAGCAGTTACGGCCCGAGCTCCTACGAGCAGTACTTC.

The CDR3 sequence is CASSLVRPGPEQYF. Here the CDR3 DNA reads TGTGCCAGCAGCTTAGTCCGACCCGGGCCCGAGCAGTACTTC. V gene TRBV7-8 combines with J gene TRBJ2-7; the D is unclear. Looked up from germline, CDR1 is SGHVS and CDR2 is FQNEAQ. V was trimmed by 1 base and J by 6 bases, leaving 13 bases between them. This CDR3 is 14 amino acids long.

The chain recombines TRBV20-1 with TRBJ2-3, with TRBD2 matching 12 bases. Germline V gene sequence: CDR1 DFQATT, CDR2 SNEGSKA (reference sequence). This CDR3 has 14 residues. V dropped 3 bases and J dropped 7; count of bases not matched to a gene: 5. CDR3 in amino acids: CSASVTSGRNTQYF. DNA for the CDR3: TGCAGTGCTAGTGTCACTAGCGGGAGGAATACGCAGTATTTT.

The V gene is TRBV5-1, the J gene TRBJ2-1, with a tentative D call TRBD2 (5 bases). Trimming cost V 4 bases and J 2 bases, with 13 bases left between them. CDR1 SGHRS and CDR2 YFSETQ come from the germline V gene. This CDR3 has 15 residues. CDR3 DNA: TGCGCCAGCAGCCTGACTAACTCCCCCTACAATGAGCAGTTCTTC. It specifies CASSLTNSPYNEQFF.

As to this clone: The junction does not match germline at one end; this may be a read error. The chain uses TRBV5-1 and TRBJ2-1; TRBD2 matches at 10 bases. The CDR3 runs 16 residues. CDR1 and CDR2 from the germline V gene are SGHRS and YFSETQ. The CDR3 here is CASSATSGTTMNVQFF. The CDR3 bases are TGCGCCAGCAGCGCTACTAGCGGGACCACAATGAATGTGCAGTTCTTC.

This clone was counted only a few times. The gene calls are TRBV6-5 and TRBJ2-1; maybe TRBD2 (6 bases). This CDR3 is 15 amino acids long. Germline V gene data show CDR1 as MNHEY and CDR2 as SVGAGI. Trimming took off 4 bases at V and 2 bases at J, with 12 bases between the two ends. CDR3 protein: CASSSRLGAYNEQFF. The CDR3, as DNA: TGTGCCAGCAGTTCGCGACTAGGGGCCTACAATGAGCAGTTCTTC.

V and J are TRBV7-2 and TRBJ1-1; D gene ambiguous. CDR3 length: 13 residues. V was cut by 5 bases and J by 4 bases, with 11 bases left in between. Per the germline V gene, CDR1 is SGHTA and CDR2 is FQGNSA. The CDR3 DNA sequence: TGTGCCAGCAGCCTAGTCAGGACCACTGAAGCTTTCTTT. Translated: CASSLVRTTEAFF.

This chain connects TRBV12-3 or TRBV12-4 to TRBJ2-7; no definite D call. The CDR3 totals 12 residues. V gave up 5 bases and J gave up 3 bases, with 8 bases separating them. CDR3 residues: CASSENSYEQYF. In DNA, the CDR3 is TGTGCCAGCAGTGAAAACAGCTACGAGCAGTACTTC.

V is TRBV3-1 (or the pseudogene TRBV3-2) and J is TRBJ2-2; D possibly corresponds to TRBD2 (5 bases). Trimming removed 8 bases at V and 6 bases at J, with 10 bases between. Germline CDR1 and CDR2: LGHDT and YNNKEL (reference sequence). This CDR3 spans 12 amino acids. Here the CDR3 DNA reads TGTGCCAGCGGCCCACTAGCCGGGGAGCTGTTTTTT. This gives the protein CASGPLAGELFF.

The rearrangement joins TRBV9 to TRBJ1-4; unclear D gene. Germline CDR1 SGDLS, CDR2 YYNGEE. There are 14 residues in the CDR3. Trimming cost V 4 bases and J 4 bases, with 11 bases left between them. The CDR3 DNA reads TGTGCCAGCAGCCAGACAAGACTTAATGAAAAACTGTTTTTT. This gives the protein CASSQTRLNEKLFF.

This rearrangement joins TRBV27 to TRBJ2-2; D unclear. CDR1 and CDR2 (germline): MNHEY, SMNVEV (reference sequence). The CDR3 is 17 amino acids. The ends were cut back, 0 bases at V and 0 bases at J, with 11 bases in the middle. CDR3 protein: CASSLSEPGSNTGELFF. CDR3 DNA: TGTGCCAGCAGTTTATCAGAGCCCGGGTCGAACACCGGGGAGCTGTTTTTT.

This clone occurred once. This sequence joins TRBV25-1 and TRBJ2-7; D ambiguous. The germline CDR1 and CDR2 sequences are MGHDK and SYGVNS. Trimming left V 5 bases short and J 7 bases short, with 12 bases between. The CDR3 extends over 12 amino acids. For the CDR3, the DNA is TGTGCCAGCAGTCAACCATCAACAGAGCAGTACTTC. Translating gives CASSQPSTEQYF.

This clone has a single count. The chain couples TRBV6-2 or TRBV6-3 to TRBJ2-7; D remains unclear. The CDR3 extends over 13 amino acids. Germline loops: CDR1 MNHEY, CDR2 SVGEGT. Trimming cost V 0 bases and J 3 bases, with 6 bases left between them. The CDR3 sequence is CASSYSGIYEQYF. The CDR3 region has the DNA TGTGCCAGCAGTTACTCGGGGATCTACGAGCAGTACTTC.